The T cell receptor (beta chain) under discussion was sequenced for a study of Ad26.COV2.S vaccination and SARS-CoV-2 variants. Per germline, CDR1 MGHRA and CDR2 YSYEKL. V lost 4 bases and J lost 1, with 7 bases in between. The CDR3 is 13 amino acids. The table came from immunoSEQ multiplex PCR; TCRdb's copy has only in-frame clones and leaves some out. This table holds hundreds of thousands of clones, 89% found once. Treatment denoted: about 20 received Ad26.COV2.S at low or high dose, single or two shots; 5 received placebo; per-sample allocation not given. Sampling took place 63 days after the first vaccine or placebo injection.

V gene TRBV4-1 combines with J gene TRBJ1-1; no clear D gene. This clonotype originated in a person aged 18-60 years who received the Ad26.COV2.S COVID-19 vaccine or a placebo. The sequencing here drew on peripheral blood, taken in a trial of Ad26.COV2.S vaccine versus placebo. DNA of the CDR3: TGCGCCAGCAGCCCTGAGGGGAACACTGAAGCTTTCTTT. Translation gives CASSPEGNTEAFF.